Below, 5 T cell receptor beta chains from the same sample are listed, as sequenced in a study of T cell responses to AZD1222 COVID-19 vaccine. Clones were read by immunoSEQ multiplex PCR, and TCRdb kept only the in-frame ones, dropping some. Here the sample spans 65,000 to 85,000 clones, approximately 91% being singletons. Sequenced material: peripheral blood, taken on day 0 of AZD1222 vaccination. The source of these receptors is an adult in good health.

V gene TRBV11-2 combines with J gene TRBJ2-1; 7 nucleotides line up with TRBD2. J lost 7 bases, V lost 5 bases, and 11 bases had no gene match. The CDR3 totals 15 residues. Per germline, CDR1 SGHAT and CDR2 FQNNGV. CDR3 region: CASSTSREGGNEQFF. For the CDR3, the DNA is TGTGCCAGCAGCACTAGTAGGGAGGGTGGGAATGAGCAGTTCTTC.

The V and J genes are TRBV30 and TRBJ1-5, with D possibly being TRBD1 (6 bases). V lost 0 bases and J lost 3, with 12 bases in between. In germline, CDR1 is GTSNPN, CDR2 SVGIG (reference sequence). The CDR3 totals 15 residues. CDR3 DNA sequence: TGTGCCTGGAGTGTAACAGGGTCGTTCAATCAGCCCCAGCATTTT. Its protein product is CAWSVTGSFNQPQHF.

The chain uses TRBV6-5 and TRBJ2-7; the match to TRBD2 covers 10 bases. The CDR3 has 14 residues. From germline, CDR1 is MNHEY and CDR2 SVGAGI. V was clipped by 6 bases and J by 0 bases; unmatched bases: 2. This CDR3 is CASRASGSSYEQYF. CDR3 nucleotides: TGTGCCAGCAGGGCTAGCGGGAGCTCCTACGAGCAGTACTTC.

The chain recombines TRBV19 with TRBJ1-1; the D gene is possibly TRBD1 (5 bases). CDR1 LNHDA and CDR2 SQIVND come from the germline V gene (reference sequence). V was shortened by 6 bases and J by 1 base, with 12 bases between the two germline ends. The CDR3 extends over 14 amino acids. DNA of the CDR3: TGTGCCAGTAGGGACTGGGGGAAGAACACTGAAGCTTTCTTT. Translated, it gives CASRDWGKNTEAFF.

This chain uses TRBV5-1 with TRBJ1-1; a weak D match, TRBD1 (5 bases). CDR3 size: 16 residues. Trimming removed 5 bases from V and 3 bases from J, with 20 bases in between. Germline loops: CDR1 SGHRS, CDR2 YFSETQ. The CDR3 spells CASSPRGGLRDTEAFF. The CDR3 DNA reads as TGCGCCAGCAGTCCCCGGGGGGGACTTCGGGACACTGAAGCTTTCTTT.